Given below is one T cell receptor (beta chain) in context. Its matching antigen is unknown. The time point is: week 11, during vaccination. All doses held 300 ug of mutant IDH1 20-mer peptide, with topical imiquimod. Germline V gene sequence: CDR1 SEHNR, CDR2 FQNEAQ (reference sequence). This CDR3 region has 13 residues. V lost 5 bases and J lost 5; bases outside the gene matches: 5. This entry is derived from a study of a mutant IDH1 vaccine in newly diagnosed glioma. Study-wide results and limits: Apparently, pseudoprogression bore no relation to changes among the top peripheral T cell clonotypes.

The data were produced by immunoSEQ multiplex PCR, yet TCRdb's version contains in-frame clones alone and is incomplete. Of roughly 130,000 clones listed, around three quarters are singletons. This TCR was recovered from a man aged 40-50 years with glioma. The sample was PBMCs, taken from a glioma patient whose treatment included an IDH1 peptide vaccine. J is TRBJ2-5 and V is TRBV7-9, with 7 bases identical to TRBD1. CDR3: CASSRQGGETQYF. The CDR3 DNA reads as TGTGCCAGCAGCCGACAGGGTGGGGAGACCCAGTACTTC.